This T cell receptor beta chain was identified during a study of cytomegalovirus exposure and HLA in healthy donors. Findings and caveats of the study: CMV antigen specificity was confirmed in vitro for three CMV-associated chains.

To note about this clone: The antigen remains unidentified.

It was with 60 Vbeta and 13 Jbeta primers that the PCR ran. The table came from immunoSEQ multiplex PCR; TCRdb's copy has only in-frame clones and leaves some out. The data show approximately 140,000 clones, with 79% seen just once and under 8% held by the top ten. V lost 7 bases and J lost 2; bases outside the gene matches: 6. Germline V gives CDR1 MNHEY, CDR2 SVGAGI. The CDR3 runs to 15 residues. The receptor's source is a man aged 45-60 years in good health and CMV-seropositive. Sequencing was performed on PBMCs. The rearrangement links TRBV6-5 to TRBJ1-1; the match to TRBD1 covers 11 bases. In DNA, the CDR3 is TGTGCCAGCAATTCTCGGACAGGGGGCAACACTGAAGCTTTCTTT. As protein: CASNSRTGGNTEAFF.